The 31 T cell receptor beta chains listed next were all sequenced from one sample in a study of beta chain features in type 1 diabetes. Study-wide findings and caveats: Across all four CD4+ subsets, people with type 1 diabetes showed modestly shorter TCRB CDR3s.

Their target antigens are unknown. Isolated RNA was reverse transcribed in full, so expressed TCRB transcripts were sequenced. Using immunoSEQ multiplex PCR, the repertoire was profiled, and TCRdb retains in-frame clones only, with some absent. The profile covers 300,000 or so clones, with more than 13% appearing a single time and roughly 0.018% taken by the ten largest. Sequencing was carried out using naive CD4+ T cells from blood. The receptors here all came from a man aged 25 to 40 with type 1 diabetes.

The chain carries TRBV15 and TRBJ2-1, with D perhaps TRBD1 (5 bases). The CDR3 has 14 amino acids. Looked up from germline, CDR1 is LNHNV and CDR2 is YYDKDF (reference sequence). Trimming removed 8 bases from V and 6 bases from J, with 17 bases in between. The CDR3 DNA reads TGTGCCACCGCGACAGCCCGATGGGGCAATGAGCAGTTCTTC. It codes for CATATARWGNEQFF.

This clone was counted between two and nine times. This chain joins TRBV6-5 and TRBJ1-1; perhaps TRBD1 as D (6 bases). V was shortened by 2 bases and J by 4 bases, with 14 bases between the two germline ends. The CDR3 contains 15 residues. Germline values: CDR1 MNHEY, CDR2 SVGAGI. CDR3 coding DNA: TGTGCCAGCAGTTACGGGGGCTGGCCGGTCACTGAAGCTTTCTTT. Translated: CASSYGGWPVTEAFF.

This chain joins TRBV28 and TRBJ1-2; 10 bases are a match to TRBD1. V was pared by 6 bases and J by 4 bases, with 5 bases of the junction left unmatched. CDR3 length: 14 amino acids. Germline CDR1 MDHEN, CDR2 SYDVKM. The CDR3 sequence is CASRYRDRGYGYTF. The CDR3 coding sequence is TGTGCCAGCAGATACCGGGACAGGGGCTATGGCTACACCTTC.

This clone was detected only a few times. The chain has TRBV12-2 and TRBJ2-7; the table calls TRBD2, which could not be checked here. TRBV12-2 is a recognized pseudogene. The CDR3 runs 15 residues. The CDR3 DNA reads as TGTGCAAGTCGCTTAGAAACTAGCGGGACCTACGAGCAGTACTTC. It specifies CASRLETSGTYEQYF.

The chain links TRBV13 to TRBJ2-7; 11 bases match TRBD1. With V trimmed by 4 bases and J by 7 bases, 12 bases remained unmatched. This CDR3 has 16 amino acids. Germline-derived CDR1 and CDR2 are PRHDT and FYEKMQ (reference sequence). CDR3 bases: TGTGCCAGCAGCTCCTACCCGACCGGGACAGGGGGAGAGCAGTACTTC. Protein product: CASSSYPTGTGGEQYF. The complete variable domain, with remaining parts taken from reference TRBV13 and TRBJ2-7, reads AAGVIQSPRHLIKEKRETATLKCYPIPRHDTVYWYQQGPGQDPQFLISFYEKMQSDKGSIPDRFSAQQFSDYHSELNMSSLELGDSALYFCASSSYPTGTGGEQYFGPGTRLTVT.

This clone was detected once. This chain joins TRBV9 and TRBJ2-7; 9 bases match TRBD2. The ends lost 2 bases at V and 0 bases at J; junction bases unmatched: 3. This CDR3 has 15 residues. Germline V gene data show CDR1 as SGDLS and CDR2 as YYNGEE. DNA of the CDR3: TGTGCCAGCAGCGTCAATAGCGGGGGCTCCTACGAGCAGTACTTC. Amino acids: CASSVNSGGSYEQYF.

This clone was detected only a few times. The same CDR3 can be traced to other DNA sequences in this sample. This chain connects TRBV28 to TRBJ1-1, with 9 bases matching TRBD1. V shed 4 bases and J 5 bases; nucleotides not matched to a gene: 2. CDR1 MDHEN and CDR2 SYDVKM come from the germline V gene. The CDR3 sequence is 13 residues long. The CDR3 DNA reads TGTGCCAGCAGTTCAGGACAGGGGACTGAAGCTTTCTTT. Its protein is CASSSGQGTEAFF.

V is TRBV4-3 and J is TRBJ1-4, with 7 bases lining up with TRBD1. The CDR3 consists of 16 residues. Germline CDR1 and CDR2: LGHNA and YSLEER. Trimming at V came to 1 base and at J to 4 bases, leaving 6 bases not matched to a gene. CDR3 sequence: CASSQGRWDSNEKLFF. The DNA of the CDR3 is TGCGCCAGCAGCCAAGGAAGATGGGACAGTAATGAAAAACTGTTTTTT.

This clone came up a few times. The chain uses TRBV5-1 and TRBJ2-7, with 8 nucleotides matching TRBD2. Germline trimming cut 8 bases from V and 1 base from J; bases unmatched to any gene: 5. This CDR3 is built from 13 residues. Germline-derived CDR1 and CDR2 are SGHRS and YFSETQ. CDR3 sequence reads: CASSSGRSYEQYF. CDR3 nucleotides: TGCGCCAGTTCAAGCGGGAGATCCTACGAGCAGTACTTC.

In this sample, this clone turned up a few times. CDR3 region: CASSTQGDTQYF. In DNA form, the CDR3 reads TGTGCCAGTAGTACACAGGGGGATACGCAGTATTTT. The chain is built from TRBV19 and TRBJ2-3; 7 bases match TRBD1. Per the germline V gene, CDR1 is LNHDA and CDR2 is SQIVND (reference sequence). The CDR3 consists of 12 residues. Unmatched junction bases numbered 1, after V lost 4 bases and J lost 6 bases. Full variable domain (outside the CDR3, taken from reference TRBV19 and TRBJ2-3): DGGITQSPKYLFRKEGQNVTLSCEQNLNHDAMYWYRQDPGQGLRLIYYSQIVNDFQKGDIAEGYSVSREKKESFPLTVTSAQKNPTAFYLCASSTQGDTQYFGPGTRLTVL.

This clone has only a few counts. The genes are TRBV29-1 and TRBJ2-7, with 9 bases identical to TRBD1. Losses at the gene ends were 5 bases for V and 2 bases for J; bases not matched to a gene: 7. Germline loops: CDR1 SQVTM, CDR2 ANQGSEA. CDR3 size: 14 residues. CDR3 residues: CSVRTGVTPYEQYF. The CDR3 DNA sequence: TGCAGCGTTCGGACAGGGGTTACCCCCTACGAGCAGTACTTC.

The chain has TRBV5-1 and TRBJ2-5; 8 nucleotides match TRBD1. TRBJ2-7 matches the DNA end more closely, so the J call is doubtful. From germline, CDR1 is SGHRS and CDR2 YFSETQ. CDR3 length: 13 amino acids. The CDR3 sequence is CASSPGQANEQYF. CDR3 coding DNA: TGCGCCAGCAGCCCGGGACAGGCGAACGAGCAGTACTTC.

This clone was picked up a small number of times. The chain joins TRBV4-2 to TRBJ1-5; D not resolved. The ends were cut back, 1 base at V and 10 bases at J, with 17 bases in the middle. In germline, CDR1 is LGHNA, CDR2 YNFKEQ. This CDR3 contains 15 residues. The CDR3 region has the DNA TGTGCCAGCAGCCAAGGGGTAGAGGGAACGGGTCCCCAGCATTTT. Translating it yields CASSQGVEGTGPQHF.

In its sample, this clone was seen a few times. The CDR3, as DNA: TGCGCCAGCAGCCCCCTGACGGGTATGGATGGTGAAGCTTTCTTT. Amino acids: CASSPLTGMDGEAFF. The chain has TRBV5-1 and TRBJ1-1; D remains ambiguous. V gave up 4 bases and J gave up 7 bases, with 20 bases separating them. The germline V gene has CDR1 SGHRS and CDR2 YFSETQ. CDR3 length: 15 residues.

This clone has a handful of counts. CDR3 amino acids: CASSFRQSPETQYF. The CDR3 nucleotides read TGTGCCAGCAGTTTCAGGCAGTCGCCTGAGACCCAGTACTTC. The rearrangement uses TRBV28 and TRBJ2-5; D gene uncertain. This CDR3 region has 14 residues. CDR1 is MDHEN, CDR2 SYDVKM, per germline. V gave up 3 bases and J gave up 5 bases, with 13 bases separating them. Full variable domain (missing parts from reference TRBV28 and TRBJ2-5): DVKVTQSSRYLVKRTGEKVFLECVQDMDHENMFWYRQDPGLGLRLIYFSYDVKMKEKGDIPEGYSVSREKKERFSLILESASTNQTSMYLCASSFRQSPETQYFGPGTRLLVL.

The chain links TRBV27 to TRBJ1-4, with 8 bases aligning to TRBD1. J gave up 8 bases and V 5 bases, and 4 bases lay outside the gene matches. The germline CDR1 and CDR2 sequences are MNHEY and SMNVEV (reference sequence). The CDR3 is 13 residues long. This chain's CDR3 is CASSLGQAEKLFF. CDR3 in DNA: TGTGCCAGCAGTCTGGGACAGGCAGAAAAACTGTTTTTT.

The rearrangement joins TRBV27 to TRBJ1-1; the match to TRBD1 covers 7 bases. The germline V gene encodes CDR1 MNHEY and CDR2 SMNVEV (reference sequence). Trimming cost V 2 bases and J 4 bases; bases outside gene matches: 7. The CDR3 loop spans 15 amino acids. The CDR3 region is CASSLRHEGATEAFF. The CDR3 DNA reads as TGTGCCAGCAGTTTACGTCACGAGGGGGCCACTGAAGCTTTCTTT.

The rearrangement uses TRBV5-1 and TRBJ2-1; 10 bases are a match to TRBD2. Germline V lookup: CDR1 SGHRS, CDR2 YFSETQ. The ends lost 5 bases at V and 0 bases at J; junction bases unmatched: 11. The CDR3 length is 18 residues. CDR3 DNA sequence: TGCGCCAGCAGACGGGGGCGGGCTAGCGGGAGCTCCTACAATGAGCAGTTCTTC. Encoded protein: CASRRGRASGSSYNEQFF. Complete variable domain (other parts from reference TRBV5-1 and TRBJ2-1): KAGVTQTPRYLIKTRGQQVTLSCSPISGHRSVSWYQQTPGQGLQFLFEYFSETQRNKGNFPGRFSGRQFSNSRSEMNVSTLELGDSALYLCASRRGRASGSSYNEQFFGPGTRLTVL.

This chain uses TRBV28 with TRBJ1-1; 8 bases are shared with TRBD1. The V gene's germline CDR1 is MDHEN and CDR2 SYDVKM. V trimming: 7 bases; J trimming: 0 bases; junction bases outside the gene matches: 10. The CDR3 consists of 16 residues. This CDR3 is CASTPGGAGVNTEAFF. The CDR3 DNA reads TGTGCCAGCACCCCAGGGGGCGCGGGGGTGAACACTGAAGCTTTCTTT.

This chain joins TRBV7-9 and TRBJ1-1, with 7 bases matching TRBD1. Germline CDR1 SEHNR, CDR2 FQNEAQ (reference sequence). The trim removed 3 bases at V and 1 base at J, leaving 8 bases unmatched. The CDR3 extends over 16 amino acids. Written as DNA, the CDR3 is TGTGCCAGCAGCTTGGTCGGGCAGGGGGAGAACACTGAAGCTTTCTTT. Translating it yields CASSLVGQGENTEAFF.

This rearrangement joins TRBV7-2 to TRBJ2-1; 10 nucleotides align to TRBD2. CDR1 and CDR2 (germline): SGHTA, FQGNSA. Trimming removed 0 bases from V and 5 bases from J; junction bases left unmatched: 16. The CDR3 has 20 residues. This CDR3 is CASSLAPLLFSSGRNNEQFF. In nucleotides, the CDR3 is TGTGCCAGCAGCTTAGCTCCTCTCCTCTTCTCTAGCGGGAGAAACAATGAGCAGTTCTTC.

This clone was seen more than once but under ten times. This rearrangement joins TRBV5-1 to TRBJ2-3, with TRBD2 matching 8 bases. The CDR3 is 21 residues long. CDR1 and CDR2 (germline): SGHRS, YFSETQ. Unmatched junction bases numbered 20, after V lost 0 bases and J lost 2 bases. For the CDR3, the DNA is TGCGCCAGCAGCTTGGCCCGGGGTAACAGGGCTAGCGGGTGGAACACAGATACGCAGTATTTT. Protein product: CASSLARGNRASGWNTDTQYF.

The table lists this clone with a few counts. The DNA of the CDR3 is TGTGCCAGCAGCCGGGACATAGATCAGCCCCAGCATTTT. Its translation: CASSRDIDQPQHF. This sequence joins TRBV7-9 and TRBJ1-5, with D possibly TRBD1 on 6 matching bases. The CDR3 is made up of 13 amino acids. Germline V gives CDR1 SEHNR, CDR2 FQNEAQ (reference sequence). Trimming took 5 bases from V and 5 from J, leaving 10 bases between them. The full variable domain, rest sourced from reference TRBV7-9 and TRBJ1-5, is DTGVSQNPRHKITKRGQNVTFRCDPISEHNRLYWYRQTLGQGPEFLTYFQNEAQLEKSRLLSDRFSAERPKGSFSTLEIQRTEQGDSAMYLCASSRDIDQPQHFGDGTRLSIL.

The rearrangement links TRBV14 to TRBJ2-7; D is perhaps TRBD1 (5 bases). Germline values: CDR1 SGHDN, CDR2 FVKESK. The CDR3 length is 15 residues. V gave up 0 bases and J gave up 4 bases, with 13 bases separating them. CDR3 region: CASSQEIGRVYEQYF. The CDR3 nucleotides are TGTGCCAGCAGCCAAGAAATAGGCAGGGTTTACGAGCAGTACTTC.

This clone was counted between two and nine times. This chain uses TRBV19 with TRBJ2-5, with 11 positions matching TRBD2. Trimming took 4 bases from V and 5 from J; bases not matched to a gene: 6. Germline V gene lookup returns CDR1 LNHDA and CDR2 SQIVND (reference sequence). The CDR3 is 15 amino acids. CDR3 sequence reads: CASSRLAGSRETQYF. DNA for the CDR3: TGTGCCAGTAGTAGACTAGCGGGGTCCCGGGAGACCCAGTACTTC.

This clone has more than one count but fewer than ten. The genes are TRBV13 and TRBJ1-1; 10 nucleotides line up with TRBD1. V dropped 5 bases and J dropped 5; count of bases not matched to a gene: 8. The CDR3 extends over 15 amino acids. The germline gives CDR1 PRHDT, CDR2 FYEKMQ (reference sequence). CDR3 in DNA: TGTGCCAGCAGCACCCCCAGGACAGGGGGGACTGAAGCTTTCTTT. Protein: CASSTPRTGGTEAFF.

The rearrangement joins TRBV2 to TRBJ1-5, with TRBD1 as a possible D gene (5 bases). There are 14 residues in the CDR3. Trimming stripped 5 bases from V and 3 bases from J, with 11 bases between. Germline loops: CDR1 SNHLY, CDR2 FYNNEI. The CDR3 region is CASSLGLDNQPQHF. CDR3 DNA sequence: TGTGCCAGCAGTCTGGGGCTAGACAATCAGCCCCAGCATTTT.

This clone was observed a handful of times. The chain has TRBV10-3 and TRBJ2-7; 7 bases match TRBD2. V lost 6 bases and J lost 0; bases outside the gene matches: 5. The germline V gene encodes CDR1 ENHRY and CDR2 SYGVKD. CDR3 length equals 14 residues. The chain's CDR3 is CAIRASGSSYEQYF. The DNA for the CDR3 is TGTGCCATCAGAGCTAGCGGCAGCTCCTACGAGCAGTACTTC.

The chain couples TRBV6-6 to TRBJ2-5, with TRBD2 as a possible D gene (5 bases). The ends were cut back, 4 bases at V and 0 bases at J, with 12 bases in the middle. The V gene's germline CDR1 is MNHNY and CDR2 SVGAGI (reference sequence). The CDR3 extends over 15 amino acids. This chain's CDR3 is CASSSVSRDQETQYF. In DNA, the CDR3 is TGTGCCAGCAGTTCAGTGTCGAGGGACCAAGAGACCCAGTACTTC.

This clone was observed a few times. CDR3 loop: CAWSPGTGDQPQHF. In nucleotides, the CDR3 is TGTGCCTGGAGTCCCGGGACAGGAGATCAGCCCCAGCATTTT. The chain carries TRBV30 and TRBJ1-5; TRBD1 agrees at 8 bases. CDR1 GTSNPN and CDR2 SVGIG come from the germline V gene (reference sequence). CDR3 length: 14 amino acids. With 2 bases clipped from V and 5 bases from J, the junction kept 5 bases outside the gene matches.

This clone has a single count. This chain joins TRBV5-1 and TRBJ2-7, with TRBD1 matching over 9 bases. There are 14 residues in the CDR3. With 1 base clipped from V and 7 bases from J, the junction kept 6 bases outside the gene matches. CDR1 and CDR2 (germline): SGHRS, YFSETQ. The CDR3 protein is CASSLNRGLGEQYF. Here the CDR3 DNA reads TGCGCCAGCAGCTTGAACAGGGGGCTCGGGGAGCAGTACTTC.